This record concerns one T cell receptor (beta chain) sequence. This record belongs to a study of control samples from healthy donors and cancer patients. Clones were read by immunoSEQ multiplex PCR, and TCRdb kept only the in-frame ones, dropping some. The profile shows around 150,000 clones, approximately 91% of them singletons. The V end lost 6 bases, the J end lost 0 bases, and 12 bases lay between the germline ends. Per the germline V gene, CDR1 is SGHNT and CDR2 is YYREEE (reference sequence). There are 15 residues in the CDR3. The clonotype originates from a man aged 25-45 years in good health. The sample consisted of blood. J is TRBJ2-2 and V is TRBV5-4; D possibly uses TRBD1 or TRBD2 (5 bases each). CDR3 region: CASTLGDANTGELFF. The CDR3 coding sequence is TGTGCCAGCACCCTGGGGGACGCGAACACCGGGGAGCTGTTTTTT. Based on the CDR3 plus reference TRBV5-4 and TRBJ2-2, the full variable domain is ETGVTQSPTHLIKTRGQQVTLRCSSQSGHNTVSWYQQALGQGPQFIFQYYREEENGRGNFPPRFSGLQFPNYSSELNVNALELDDSALYLCASTLGDANTGELFFGEGSRLTVL.